This T cell receptor beta chain is from a study of blood T cell repertoires in COVID-19. Study overall: Whether acute or convalescent, the COVID-19 samples came from the United States, Italy and Spain. Sources were T cells, B-cell-depleted T cells, or PBMCs; the material itself was cDNA or gDNA.

Only in-frame clones appear in the TCRdb table, and some are missing; sequencing was by immunoSEQ multiplex PCR. The sample has roughly 80,000 clones; about 85% are singletons. The J segment lost 5 bases and the V segment lost 4 bases, leaving 5 bases of the junction unmatched. Germline-derived CDR1 and CDR2 are LNHDA and SQIVND (reference sequence). This CDR3 has 15 residues. The rearrangement uses TRBV19 and TRBJ1-6, with 7 positions matching TRBD1. The clonotype was recovered from a human donor in a cohort sampled during active COVID-19. The sequenced sample consisted of peripheral blood. In DNA, the CDR3 is TGTGCCAGTAGTACCCGGGACAGCGATAATTCACCCCTCCACTTT. It codes for CASSTRDSDNSPLHF.